The 26 T cell receptor beta chains below come from one sample, sequenced in a study of blood T cell repertoires in COVID-19. Generated by immunoSEQ multiplex PCR, the TCRdb table keeps only in-frame clones and is missing some. The sample lists 110,000 to 150,000 clones; around 82% were seen once. The sample comprised peripheral blood. The receptors come from a human donor in a cohort sampled during active COVID-19.

For the CDR3, the DNA is TGTGCCAGCAGTTTAATGCGGGGACAGGGGCCCAATGAGCAGTTCTTC. It specifies CASSLMRGQGPNEQFF. The V call is TRBV27, the J call TRBJ2-1, with TRBD1 matching over 10 bases. Germline V lookup: CDR1 MNHEY, CDR2 SMNVEV (reference sequence). The ends lost 2 bases at V and 6 bases at J; junction bases unmatched: 7. The CDR3 totals 16 residues.

The chain is built from TRBV5-4 and TRBJ2-7, with D possibly matching TRBD2 (5 bases). CDR3 size: 13 residues. In germline, CDR1 is SGHNT, CDR2 YYREEE (reference sequence). Deletions cut 0 bases from V and 6 bases from J, with 10 bases between. Here the CDR3 reads CASSLAPRGEQYV. The CDR3 DNA sequence: TGTGCCAGCAGCTTGGCCCCACGGGGCGAGCAGTACGTC.

The chain is built from TRBV5-1 and TRBJ2-5, with 12 bases identical to TRBD2. The germline CDR1 and CDR2 sequences are SGHRS and YFSETQ. V dropped 4 bases and J dropped 2; count of bases not matched to a gene: 9. This CDR3 has 17 amino acids. DNA for the CDR3: TGCGCCAGCAGCCCGCCTCTAGCGGGAGGGCCTCAAGAGACCCAGTACTTC. Protein sequence: CASSPPLAGGPQETQYF. Complete variable domain (other parts from reference TRBV5-1 and TRBJ2-5): KAGVTQTPRYLIKTRGQQVTLSCSPISGHRSVSWYQQTPGQGLQFLFEYFSETQRNKGNFPGRFSGRQFSNSRSEMNVSTLELGDSALYLCASSPPLAGGPQETQYFGPGTRLLVL.

The V call is TRBV28, the J call TRBJ2-1; weak D call: TRBD1 (6 bases). The CDR3 is 17 amino acids. V lost 6 bases and J lost 9, with 27 bases in between. CDR1 and CDR2 from the germline V gene are MDHEN and SYDVKM. This chain's CDR3 is CASRKKTGSTPYVEQFF. CDR3 sequence (DNA): TGTGCCAGCAGGAAAAAGACAGGTTCAACCCCCTACGTTGAGCAGTTCTTC. The variable domain in full, completed from reference TRBV28 and TRBJ2-1, reads DVKVTQSSRYLVKRTGEKVFLECVQDMDHENMFWYRQDPGLGLRLIYFSYDVKMKEKGDIPEGYSVSREKKERFSLILESASTNQTSMYLCASRKKTGSTPYVEQFFGPGTRLTVL.

This chain uses TRBV9 with TRBJ2-1, with TRBD1 matching over 8 bases. The CDR3 runs 16 residues. Trimming at V came to 0 bases and at J to 2 bases, leaving 4 bases not matched to a gene. Looked up from germline, CDR1 is SGDLS and CDR2 is YYNGEE. Here the CDR3 reads CASSVDPRGPYNEQFF. As DNA, the CDR3 is TGTGCCAGCAGCGTAGATCCCAGGGGGCCCTACAATGAGCAGTTCTTC.

V gene TRBV10-3 combines with J gene TRBJ2-2, with a possible D match to TRBD1 (6 bases). Germline values: CDR1 ENHRY, CDR2 SYGVKD. With 2 bases removed from V and 5 bases from J, the gap between germline ends came to 9 bases. The CDR3 runs to 14 residues. The CDR3 DNA is TGTGCCATCAGTGAGATTCAGGGGACCGGGGAGCTGTTTTTT. Encoded protein: CAISEIQGTGELFF.

The V gene is TRBV4-2, the J gene TRBJ1-1; D ambiguous. In germline, CDR1 is LGHNA, CDR2 YNFKEQ. V dropped 0 bases and J dropped 13 bases, with 15 bases sitting between them. The CDR3 has 13 amino acids. As DNA, the CDR3 is TGTGCCAGCAGCCAAGATCTGGCGGAGATCGGTTTCTTT. Its protein is CASSQDLAEIGFF.

V usage is TRBV10-1 and J usage is TRBJ2-1, with 9 bases that match TRBD2. Looked up from germline, CDR1 is WNHNN and CDR2 is SYGVQD (reference sequence). J gave up 7 bases and V 9 bases, and 16 bases lay outside the gene matches. The CDR3 spans 16 residues. As DNA, the CDR3 is TGCGCCAGTACGGACTTTATAGCGGGAGTAGGGAATGAGCAGTTCTTC. This sequence encodes CASTDFIAGVGNEQFF.

J is TRBJ1-1 and V is TRBV7-8; no clear D gene. The CDR3 is 12 amino acids. The V end lost 5 bases, the J end lost 8 bases, and 12 bases lay between the germline ends. From germline, CDR1 is SGHVS and CDR2 FQNEAQ. The chain's CDR3 is CASSRPGGEAFF. The CDR3 DNA reads TGTGCCAGCAGCCGCCCGGGAGGGGAAGCTTTCTTT.

V usage is TRBV6-6 and J usage is TRBJ2-3; tentative D call: TRBD2 (5 bases). The CDR3 extends over 15 amino acids. The germline V gene encodes CDR1 MNHNY and CDR2 SVGAGI (reference sequence). V lost 2 bases, J lost 5 bases, and 14 bases lay in between. CDR3 sequence reads: CASSYVGASGDTQYF. CDR3 sequence (DNA): TGTGCCAGCAGTTACGTGGGAGCCTCGGGAGATACGCAGTATTTT.

J is TRBJ2-3 and V is TRBV11-3; TRBD2 aligns across 12 bases. With 4 bases clipped from V and 2 bases from J, the junction kept 4 bases outside the gene matches. The CDR3 covers 16 residues. CDR1 and CDR2 from the germline V gene are SGHNT and YENEEA. The CDR3 loop reads CASSSRLAGATDTQYF. For the CDR3, the DNA is TGTGCCAGCAGCTCCAGACTAGCGGGGGCCACAGATACGCAGTATTTT.

The table lists this clone with a few counts. The chain carries TRBV19 and TRBJ1-2, with D possibly being TRBD1 (6 bases). Trimming cost V 3 bases and J 4 bases, with 12 bases left between them. Germline V gene data show CDR1 as LNHDA and CDR2 as SQIVND (reference sequence). The CDR3 covers 14 residues. CDR3 in amino acids: CASSIPDRSYGYTF. CDR3 bases: TGTGCCAGTAGTATCCCCGACAGGAGCTATGGCTACACCTTC.

This clone is a singleton in its sample. The chain is built from TRBV7-8 and TRBJ2-7; 7 bases agree with TRBD2. The CDR3 runs to 16 residues. In germline, CDR1 is SGHVS, CDR2 FQNEAQ. The J segment lost 0 bases and the V segment lost 2 bases, leaving 7 bases of the junction unmatched. In DNA, the CDR3 is TGTGCCAGCAGCTTATCCGGGACTACCGGCTCCTACGAGCAGTACGTC. Protein sequence: CASSLSGTTGSYEQYV.

The rearrangement joins TRBV30 to TRBJ1-5; D is perhaps TRBD1 (6 bases). The germline CDR1 and CDR2 sequences are GTSNPN and SVGIG (reference sequence). The CDR3 is 12 residues long. V lost 6 bases to trimming and J lost 4 bases, with 10 bases between them. As DNA, the CDR3 is TGTGCCTGCCGAACAGGGAATCAGCCCCAGCATTTT. The encoded protein is CACRTGNQPQHF.

This clone was detected only once. The rearrangement links TRBV5-4 to TRBJ1-1; TRBD1 might be the D (5 bases). Looked up from germline, CDR1 is SGHNT and CDR2 is YYREEE (reference sequence). The length of the CDR3 is 17 residues. Trimming took 1 base from V and 7 from J, leaving 23 bases between them. CDR3 sequence (DNA): TGTGCCAGCAGCTTGTCGTCGGCAGGGCCCTCTTTGGGTGAAGCTTTCTTT. It encodes CASSLSSAGPSLGEAFF.

This chain connects TRBV18 to TRBJ2-1, with 9 positions matching TRBD1. After removal of 5 bases from V and 6 bases from J, the junction contained 5 bases not matched to a gene. Germline values: CDR1 KGHSH, CDR2 LQKENI. The CDR3 loop spans 14 amino acids. CDR3 sequence (DNA): TGTGCCAGCTCATCAGGACAGGGGATCAATGAGCAGTTCTTC. This translates into CASSSGQGINEQFF.

V and J are TRBV7-9 and TRBJ2-6; D is unclear. The CDR3 spans 15 residues. Germline lookup yields CDR1 SEHNR and CDR2 FQNEAQ (reference sequence). The V end was cut by 0 bases, the J end by 0 bases, with 3 bases between. CDR3 coding DNA: TGTGCCAGCAGCTTAGCCGGCTCTGGGGCCAACGTCCTGACTTTC. Amino acid sequence: CASSLAGSGANVLTF.

The chain uses TRBV19 and TRBJ1-2; possibly TRBD1 for D (5 bases). CDR1 is LNHDA, CDR2 SQIVND, per germline (reference sequence). The CDR3 covers 17 residues. Trimming pared 3 bases from V and 5 bases from J, leaving 22 bases between. The CDR3 region has the DNA TGTGCCAGTAGTATGGGAGGTCCGACCGAGGGACCGTATGGCTACACCTTC. Its protein product is CASSMGGPTEGPYGYTF.

The V gene is TRBV4-1, the J gene TRBJ1-3; a weak D match, TRBD1 (6 bases). Trimming left V 4 bases short and J 0 bases short, with 16 bases between. Germline CDR1 and CDR2: MGHRA and YSYEKL. The CDR3 consists of 17 residues. CDR3 in DNA: TGCGCCAGCAGCCGCCGATTACAGGGTGCCTCTGGAAACACCATATATTTT. Translating it yields CASSRRLQGASGNTIYF.

V gene TRBV29-1 combines with J gene TRBJ1-1, with D perhaps matching TRBD1 (5 bases). V was trimmed by 8 bases and J by 11 bases, leaving 15 bases between them. The CDR3 has 10 residues. Looked up from germline, CDR1 is SQVTM and CDR2 is ANQGSEA. The CDR3, as DNA: TGCAGCTCCATTGGGGAGGGGGCTTTCTTT. It codes for CSSIGEGAFF.

The chain couples TRBV11-2 to TRBJ2-1, with TRBD2 matching 7 bases. Germline CDR1 SGHAT, CDR2 FQNNGV. This CDR3 is built from 15 residues. Trimming removed 5 bases from V and 5 bases from J; junction bases left unmatched: 9. The CDR3 loop reads CASSTTGLQNNEQFF. The CDR3 nucleotides are TGTGCCAGCAGCACAACGGGACTACAAAACAATGAGCAGTTCTTC. Filled out from reference TRBV11-2 and TRBJ2-1, the complete variable domain reads EAGVAQSPRYKIIEKRQSVAFWCNPISGHATLYWYQQILGQGPKLLIQFQNNGVVDDSQLPKDRFSAERLKGVDSTLKIQPAKLEDSAVYLCASSTTGLQNNEQFFGPGTRLTVL.

This clone was detected only once. This sequence joins TRBV19 and TRBJ1-1; 8 nucleotides line up with TRBD1. The CDR3 covers 15 residues. The V segment lost 9 bases and the J segment 1 base; nucleotides outside the gene matches: 10. The V gene's germline CDR1 is LNHDA and CDR2 SQIVND (reference sequence). The CDR3 DNA is TGTGCCAGCCTAAAATCGACAGGGGAGAACACTGAAGCTTTCTTT. It encodes CASLKSTGENTEAFF.

The V gene is TRBV5-1, the J gene TRBJ2-2; 7 bases fit TRBD1. With 4 bases clipped from V and 1 base from J, the junction kept 1 base outside the gene matches. The CDR3 runs 14 residues. Germline CDR1 reads SGHRS; CDR2 reads YFSETQ. This CDR3 is CASSRQGNTGELFF. The CDR3 DNA reads TGCGCCAGCAGCAGACAGGGGAACACCGGGGAGCTGTTTTTT.

This rearrangement joins TRBV19 to TRBJ1-2, with 10 bases fitting TRBD1. V lost 0 bases, J lost 3 bases, and 1 base stayed unmatched. From germline, CDR1 is LNHDA and CDR2 SQIVND (reference sequence). The CDR3 contains 15 residues. For the CDR3, the DNA is TGTGCCAGTAGTATAGAGGGGACAGGGGACTATGGCTACACCTTC. Protein sequence: CASSIEGTGDYGYTF.

The chain is built from TRBV11-2 and TRBJ2-1; 9 bases match TRBD1. Germline CDR1 and CDR2: SGHAT and FQNNGV. The CDR3 extends over 15 amino acids. V lost 4 bases, J lost 7 bases, and 8 bases stayed unmatched. The chain's CDR3 is CASSWRPGQGNEQFF. CDR3 in DNA: TGTGCCAGCAGCTGGAGACCGGGACAGGGAAATGAGCAGTTCTTC.

V and J are TRBV11-3 and TRBJ1-1, with TRBD1 identical over 8 bases. CDR3 length: 14 amino acids. Germline V gene data show CDR1 as SGHNT and CDR2 as YENEEA. V gave up 5 bases and J gave up 5 bases; unmatched junction bases: 7. The CDR3 nucleotides read TGTGCCAGCAGCCCCGGACAGGGATTGACTGAAGCTTTCTTT. This codes for CASSPGQGLTEAFF.